This T cell receptor beta chain was observed in a study of response to subunit inactivated influenza vaccine. Findings of the study overall: The authors put forward the suggestion that each seasonal influenza vaccination may bring in only a limited number of new T cells.

V lost 1 base, J lost 7 bases, and 5 bases lay in between. CDR3 length: 13 amino acids. TCRdb recomputed calls from the RT-PCR reads with MiXCR, one row per CDR3 protein. The data show about 240,000 distinct CDR3 sequences, over 9% seen once. This clonotype appeared a few times. Its antigen is still unknown. The clonotype was recovered from a man aged 50-60 years who received an inactivated influenza vaccine. The V call is TRBV12-3 or TRBV12-4, the J call TRBJ1-6, with D unclear. Sequenced here: non-naive T cells sorted from PBMCs, sampled around two weeks before vaccination. The CDR3 nucleotides are TGTGCCAGCAGTTTAGGGAGGAATTCACCCCTCCACTTT. Translating gives CASSLGRNSPLHF.